The 11 T cell receptor beta chains in this list originate from one sample, sequenced in a study of blood T cell repertoires in COVID-19. Sequencing was performed with immunoSEQ multiplex PCR; in TCRdb, only in-frame clones are kept and a portion is missing. Found here are more than 200,000 clones, over 75% of them singletons; the top ten hold around a tenth. Sequenced: peripheral blood. Every receptor here comes from a man aged 50 or older with COVID-19, enrolled during active disease.

This clone was seen a few times. The V and J genes are TRBV9 and TRBJ2-1; 9 positions match TRBD2. V was clipped by 4 bases and J by 1 base; unmatched bases: 18. This CDR3 comprises 20 residues. Per germline, CDR1 SGDLS and CDR2 YYNGEE. For the CDR3, the DNA is TGTGCCAGCAGCCCCCGGATGTCTAGCGGGAATCGAGGTTCCTACAATGAGCAGTTCTTC. Translating gives CASSPRMSSGNRGSYNEQFF.

J is TRBJ2-2 and V is TRBV11-3, with 15 bases aligning to TRBD2. This CDR3 is built from 17 residues. The ends lost 5 bases at V and 5 bases at J; junction bases unmatched: 6. Germline lookup yields CDR1 SGHNT and CDR2 YENEEA. The CDR3 nucleotides read TGTGCCAGCAGCGCAGGGACTAGCGGGAGGTCTACCGGGGAGCTGTTTTTT. It yields the protein CASSAGTSGRSTGELFF.

This clone showed up just a few times. The rearrangement joins TRBV27 to TRBJ1-5; TRBD1 matches 8 bases. There are 15 residues in the CDR3. V dropped 7 bases and J dropped 4; count of bases not matched to a gene: 9. Germline V gene lookup returns CDR1 MNHEY and CDR2 SMNVEV (reference sequence). Here the CDR3 reads CASKSGTGSNQPQHF. CDR3 DNA sequence: TGTGCCAGCAAGAGCGGGACAGGTTCTAATCAGCCCCAGCATTTT.

The chain employs TRBV27 and TRBJ2-1; 10 nucleotides agree with TRBD2. CDR3 length: 14 residues. Germline assignment: CDR1 MNHEY and CDR2 SMNVEV (reference sequence). V lost 7 bases, J lost 8 bases, and 8 bases stayed unmatched. CDR3 loop: CASISLAGDDEQFF. For the CDR3, the DNA is TGTGCCAGCATTAGCCTAGCGGGAGATGATGAGCAGTTCTTC.

This chain uses TRBV5-4 with TRBJ2-7; 8 bases align to TRBD1. Germline V gene lookup returns CDR1 SGHNT and CDR2 YYREEE (reference sequence). The length of the CDR3 is 15 residues. J lost 0 bases, V lost 3 bases, and 5 bases had no gene match. This chain's CDR3 is CASSSWTGSSYEQYF. CDR3 DNA: TGTGCCAGCAGCTCCTGGACAGGGAGCTCCTACGAGCAGTACTTC.

The chain links TRBV15 to TRBJ1-4; TRBD1 matches 10 bases. This CDR3 region has 17 residues. Germline CDR1 LNHNV, CDR2 YYDKDF (reference sequence). V shed 2 bases and J 3 bases; nucleotides not matched to a gene: 6. CDR3 residues: CATSRNWDRGPNEKLFF. CDR3 DNA sequence: TGTGCCACCAGCAGAAACTGGGACAGGGGACCTAATGAAAAACTGTTTTTT.

As regards this clone: Other nucleotide sequences from this sample produce the same CDR3. V and J are TRBV11-2 and TRBJ2-2; 7 nucleotides line up with TRBD1. Trimming took 5 bases from V and 0 from J; bases not matched to a gene: 3. This CDR3 has 15 residues. The germline V gene has CDR1 SGHAT and CDR2 FQNNGV. CDR3 amino acids: CASSLGQTNTGELFF. In DNA form, the CDR3 reads TGTGCCAGCAGCCTGGGACAGACGAACACCGGGGAGCTGTTTTTT.

J is TRBJ1-6 and V is TRBV27, with a weak D call TRBD1 (6 bases). The CDR3 is 17 residues long. Trimming removed 2 bases from V and 0 bases from J, with 11 bases in between. Per germline, CDR1 MNHEY and CDR2 SMNVEV (reference sequence). The DNA for the CDR3 is TGTGCCAGCAGTTTAATGGGGGCGAGCTCCTATAATTCACCCCTCCACTTT. The encoded protein is CASSLMGASSYNSPLHF.

CDR3 sequence reads: CASSLEQYHSYEQYF. CDR3 nucleotides: TGTGCCAGCAGCTTAGAACAGTACCACTCCTACGAGCAGTACTTC. The genes are TRBV11-2 and TRBJ2-7; D remains unclear. In germline, CDR1 is SGHAT, CDR2 FQNNGV. V was cut by 0 bases and J by 0 bases, with 9 bases left in between. This CDR3 comprises 15 residues. Using reference TRBV11-2 and TRBJ2-7 for the parts outside the CDR3, the full variable domain is EAGVAQSPRYKIIEKRQSVAFWCNPISGHATLYWYQQILGQGPKLLIQFQNNGVVDDSQLPKDRFSAERLKGVDSTLKIQPAKLEDSAVYLCASSLEQYHSYEQYFGPGTRLTVT.

This chain connects TRBV19 to TRBJ2-1; unclear D gene. Germline V gene data show CDR1 as LNHDA and CDR2 as SQIVND (reference sequence). V lost 3 bases and J 6 bases, leaving 3 bases between the germline ends. The CDR3 sequence is 11 residues long. CDR3 bases: TGTGCCAGTAGTATCGGCAATGAGCAGTTCTTC. Its translation: CASSIGNEQFF.

The chain uses TRBV7-3 and TRBJ2-5; D perhaps matches TRBD1 (7 bases). Trimming took 3 bases from V and 1 from J, leaving 15 bases between them. Germline-derived CDR1 and CDR2 are SGHTA and FQGTGA. The CDR3 contains 16 residues. Here the CDR3 DNA reads TGTGCCAGCAGCTTGACAGGGACTTCCTCCCAAGAGACCCAGTACTTC. It specifies CASSLTGTSSQETQYF. Based on the CDR3 plus reference TRBV7-3 and TRBJ2-5, the full variable domain is GAGVSQTPSNKVTEKGKYVELRCDPISGHTALYWYRQSLGQGPEFLIYFQGTGAADDSGLPNDRFFAVRPEGSVSTLKIQRTERGDSAVYLCASSLTGTSSQETQYFGPGTRLLVL.